One sample yielded the 29 T cell receptor beta chains listed below, sequenced in a study of Ad26.COV2.S vaccination and SARS-CoV-2 variants. Only in-frame clones appear in the TCRdb table, and some are missing; sequencing was by immunoSEQ multiplex PCR. The data show around 350,000 clones, with roughly 85% seen just once and roughly 3.5% held by the top ten. Treatment noted: roughly 19 received Ad26.COV2.S at low or high dose, single or two shots; several received placebo; per-sample allocation not given. Material that was analyzed had been drawn on day 63 after the first vaccine or placebo injection. Material: peripheral blood, obtained in a trial of Ad26.COV2.S vaccine versus placebo. All receptors come from a person aged 18-65 years who received the Ad26.COV2.S COVID-19 vaccine or a placebo.

The table lists this clone with a few counts. The chain employs TRBV5-4 and TRBJ1-6; TRBD1 agrees at 7 bases. Trimming at V came to 6 bases and at J to 9 bases, leaving 6 bases not matched to a gene. The CDR3 is 13 residues long. Germline V CDR1 and CDR2: SGHNT, YYREEE (reference sequence). The CDR3 loop reads CASTDRVGSPLHF. The CDR3 region has the DNA TGTGCCAGCACCGACAGGGTGGGTTCACCCCTCCACTTT.

The chain couples TRBV4-1 to TRBJ2-3; no reliable D call. The germline gives CDR1 MGHRA, CDR2 YSYEKL. This CDR3 is 14 amino acids long. V lost 2 bases to trimming and J lost 0 bases, with 6 bases between them. The CDR3 nucleotides are TGCGCCAGCAGCCAACGAGGTAGCACAGATACGCAGTATTTT. Translating gives CASSQRGSTDTQYF.

The rearrangement uses TRBV29-1 and TRBJ2-2; 8 bases agree with TRBD1. Germline assignment: CDR1 SQVTM and CDR2 ANQGSEA. V lost 4 bases to trimming and J lost 8 bases; unmatched junction nucleotides: 6. CDR3 length: 13 amino acids. CDR3 sequence: CSVGQGRGGELFF. CDR3 DNA: TGCAGCGTTGGACAGGGGCGGGGAGGGGAGCTGTTTTTT.

The chain joins TRBV20-1 to TRBJ1-1; D call uncertain. Trimming left V 3 bases short and J 4 bases short, with 9 bases between. CDR1 DFQATT and CDR2 SNEGSKA come from the germline V gene (reference sequence). This CDR3 is built from 12 residues. CDR3 coding DNA: TGCAGTGCTAGTCAAAGGGCCACTGAAGCTTTCTTT. Translating gives CSASQRATEAFF.

V usage is TRBV6-6 and J usage is TRBJ2-7; 8 positions match TRBD1. The V and J ends lost 4 bases and 3 bases, in that order; junction bases with no gene match: 5. The germline V gene encodes CDR1 MNHNY and CDR2 SVGAGI (reference sequence). The CDR3 consists of 14 residues. Written as DNA, the CDR3 is TGTGCCAGCAGTTTCGGACAGGGAAGCTACGAGCAGTACTTC. Protein: CASSFGQGSYEQYF.

V is TRBV11-2 and J is TRBJ2-3; the match to TRBD2 covers 15 bases. This CDR3 comprises 17 residues. J gave up 3 bases and V 6 bases, and 7 bases lay outside the gene matches. The germline V gene encodes CDR1 SGHAT and CDR2 FQNNGV. The CDR3 DNA reads as TGTGCCAGCAGAGGGACTAGCGGGGGGTATCGGACAGATACGCAGTATTTT. Its protein product is CASRGTSGGYRTDTQYF. The variable domain in full, with the rest retrieved from reference TRBV11-2 and TRBJ2-3, is EAGVAQSPRYKIIEKRQSVAFWCNPISGHATLYWYQQILGQGPKLLIQFQNNGVVDDSQLPKDRFSAERLKGVDSTLKIQPAKLEDSAVYLCASRGTSGGYRTDTQYFGPGTRLTVL.

V is TRBV12-5 and J is TRBJ2-7, with D possibly being TRBD2 (7 bases). The germline CDR1 and CDR2 sequences are LGHNT and FRNRAP. Trimming cost V 2 bases and J 4 bases, with 15 bases left between them. This CDR3 comprises 15 residues. The CDR3 region is CASGLWVEGGYEQYF. CDR3 in DNA: TGTGCTAGTGGTTTGTGGGTGGAGGGGGGGTACGAGCAGTACTTC.

The sample holds one count of this clone. The J gene is TRBJ2-5, the V gene TRBV19; D remains unclear. Looked up from germline, CDR1 is LNHDA and CDR2 is SQIVND (reference sequence). Trimming left V 3 bases short and J 0 bases short, with 5 bases between. This CDR3 has 13 amino acids. For the CDR3, the DNA is TGTGCCAGTAGTATGTTAGACCAAGAGACCCAGTACTTC. Translating gives CASSMLDQETQYF.

This chain links TRBV10-3 with TRBJ2-5, with TRBD1 matching 9 bases. J was trimmed by 2 bases and V by 10 bases; bases with no gene match: 11. From germline, CDR1 is ENHRY and CDR2 SYGVKD. The CDR3 runs 15 residues. The CDR3 loop is CATKKQGALQETQYF. In DNA, the CDR3 is TGTGCCACCAAGAAACAGGGGGCGCTTCAAGAGACCCAGTACTTC.

The chain recombines TRBV10-2 with TRBJ2-7; 7 bases map to TRBD1. The CDR3 is 14 amino acids. Looked up from germline, CDR1 is WSHSY and CDR2 is SAAADI. V trimming: 6 bases; J trimming: 0 bases; junction bases outside the gene matches: 5. The CDR3 sequence is CASRPTGNSYEQYF. CDR3 coding DNA: TGCGCCAGCAGACCGACAGGGAACTCCTACGAGCAGTACTTC.

This chain links TRBV6-2 or TRBV6-3 with TRBJ2-3; perhaps D is TRBD1 or TRBD2 (5 bases each). Trimming left V 6 bases short and J 2 bases short, with 18 bases between. Per germline, CDR1 MNHEY and CDR2 SVGEGT. The CDR3 is 16 residues long. The CDR3 DNA reads TGTGCCAGCAGCCACGGCCGGGTGGGGGACACAGATACGCAGTATTTT. It codes for CASSHGRVGDTDTQYF.

This clone turned up a few times. The V call is TRBV7-9, the J call TRBJ1-2; D may be TRBD1 (6 bases). The V end lost 2 bases, the J end lost 4 bases, and 17 bases lay between the germline ends. Looked up from germline, CDR1 is SEHNR and CDR2 is FQNEAQ (reference sequence). This CDR3 is 16 amino acids long. CDR3 sequence: CASSLSSGGNIYGYTF. The DNA of the CDR3 is TGTGCCAGCAGCTTAAGTTCCGGGGGCAATATCTATGGCTACACCTTC.

This CDR3 is CASSLVYLGLQAYEQYF. The CDR3 DNA reads as TGTGCCAGCAGCTTAGTATATCTAGGTCTCCAAGCGTACGAGCAGTACTTC. The chain couples TRBV7-9 to TRBJ2-7, with D unresolved. The germline V gene encodes CDR1 SEHNR and CDR2 FQNEAQ (reference sequence). The CDR3 sequence is 17 residues long. V shed 1 base and J shed 4 bases, with 20 bases lying between them.

The rearrangement links TRBV5-1 to TRBJ2-1; TRBD1 matches at 9 bases. The CDR3 is 14 amino acids. The J segment lost 6 bases and the V segment lost 2 bases, leaving 3 bases of the junction unmatched. Germline V lookup: CDR1 SGHRS, CDR2 YFSETQ. The DNA for the CDR3 is TGCGCCAGCAGCTTTCGACAGGGGGTCAATGAGCAGTTCTTC. It translates to CASSFRQGVNEQFF.

The chain couples TRBV10-3 to TRBJ2-1, with unresolved D. V lost 2 bases and J 3 bases, leaving 8 bases between the germline ends. This CDR3 is built from 14 residues. Germline V CDR1 and CDR2: ENHRY, SYGVKD. The CDR3 DNA follows: TGTGCCATCAGTGAGGATGTAAACTACAATGAGCAGTTCTTC. Its protein product is CAISEDVNYNEQFF.

This clone was counted only a few times. The chain combines TRBV18 with TRBJ2-5; D may correspond to TRBD1 or TRBD2 (5 bases each). Germline V CDR1 and CDR2: KGHSH, LQKENI. This CDR3 is built from 14 residues. The V end was cut by 3 bases, the J end by 4 bases, with 12 bases between. The CDR3 coding sequence is TGTGCCAGCTCACCTGAGGGGTTCTCAGAGACCCAGTACTTC. Translated: CASSPEGFSETQYF.

This chain links TRBV6-5 with TRBJ2-7, with 7 bases aligning to TRBD2. Trimming cost V 2 bases and J 6 bases; bases outside gene matches: 10. The CDR3 is 15 residues long. Germline loops: CDR1 MNHEY, CDR2 SVGAGI. CDR3 sequence: CASSYSAGVGGEQYF. The CDR3 nucleotides are TGTGCCAGCAGTTACAGTGCGGGGGTTGGAGGCGAGCAGTACTTC.

This clone is a singleton in its sample. The gene calls are TRBV7-2 and TRBJ2-7; D is perhaps TRBD2 (5 bases). The germline V and J ends were trimmed by 5 bases and 2 bases, with 16 bases remaining between them. The germline gives CDR1 SGHTA, CDR2 FQGNSA. This CDR3 region has 15 residues. This CDR3 is CASSPSARETYEQYF. The CDR3, as DNA: TGTGCCAGCAGCCCATCGGCGAGGGAGACCTACGAGCAGTACTTC.

The J gene is TRBJ2-3, the V gene TRBV5-4; 7 positions agree with TRBD2. Trimming at V came to 3 bases and at J to 0 bases, leaving 7 bases not matched to a gene. The CDR3 contains 16 residues. The germline gives CDR1 SGHNT, CDR2 YYREEE (reference sequence). CDR3 region: CASSSAGVTSTDTQYF. Here the CDR3 DNA reads TGTGCCAGCAGCTCCGCGGGGGTAACTAGCACAGATACGCAGTATTTT.

The genes are TRBV5-1 and TRBJ2-1, with 10 bases aligning to TRBD2. CDR3 length equals 15 residues. Germline V lookup: CDR1 SGHRS, CDR2 YFSETQ. V lost 0 bases to trimming and J lost 9 bases; unmatched junction nucleotides: 6. Here the CDR3 DNA reads TGCGCCAGCAGCTTGGCGTCTAGCGGGAGTGTTGAGCAGTTCTTC. It specifies CASSLASSGSVEQFF.

The chain combines TRBV6-1 with TRBJ1-2; 7 bases fit TRBD1. This CDR3 comprises 15 residues. Germline-derived CDR1 and CDR2 are MNHNS and SASEGT. Losses at the gene ends were 6 bases for V and 4 bases for J; bases not matched to a gene: 11. CDR3 region: CASRSGQARGYGYTF. The CDR3 nucleotides are TGTGCCAGCAGATCCGGACAGGCTAGGGGCTATGGCTACACCTTC.

The CDR3 DNA is TGCGCCAGCAGCTTCGGGCAGACTCAAGAGACCCAGTACTTC. It translates to CASSFGQTQETQYF. V is TRBV5-1 and J is TRBJ2-5; D remains ambiguous. This CDR3 comprises 14 residues. Trimming cost V 2 bases and J 2 bases, with 10 bases left between them. Germline V gene data show CDR1 as SGHRS and CDR2 as YFSETQ.

The chain links TRBV7-2 to TRBJ2-1, with 7 bases identical to TRBD1. Unmatched junction bases numbered 0, after V lost 6 bases and J lost 1 base. The CDR3 runs 13 residues. Germline lookup yields CDR1 SGHTA and CDR2 FQGNSA. In nucleotides, the CDR3 is TGTGCCAGCAGGGGACAGTCCTACAATGAGCAGTTCTTC. Translating it yields CASRGQSYNEQFF.

About this clone: This sample includes further DNA sequences coding for the same CDR3. This rearrangement joins TRBV7-9 to TRBJ1-2; D might be TRBD1 (5 bases). CDR1 is SEHNR, CDR2 FQNEAQ, per germline (reference sequence). Between the trimmed V and J ends, which lost 5 bases and 4 bases, there was a span of 14 bases. The CDR3 is made up of 14 amino acids. In DNA form, the CDR3 reads TGTGCCAGCAGCCCCGGTCAGGGTGGCTATGGCTACACCTTC. Residues: CASSPGQGGYGYTF.

This rearrangement joins TRBV7-8 to TRBJ1-5, with 8 bases identical to TRBD1. V lost 1 base, J lost 1 base, and 0 bases stayed unmatched. Germline CDR1 and CDR2: SGHVS and FQNEAQ. This CDR3 spans 15 amino acids. The CDR3 here is CASSLGQGSNQPQHF. CDR3 DNA sequence: TGTGCCAGCAGCTTAGGACAGGGGAGCAATCAGCCCCAGCATTTT.

The V and J genes are TRBV7-6 and TRBJ2-1, with D maybe TRBD1 (6 bases). The ends were cut back, 1 base at V and 10 bases at J, with 14 bases in the middle. Per germline, CDR1 SGHVS and CDR2 FNYEAQ. The length of the CDR3 is 14 residues. The CDR3 loop is CASSLGGSTGEQFF. The CDR3 DNA sequence: TGTGCCAGCAGCTTAGGAGGGTCCACAGGGGAGCAGTTCTTC.

This clone was detected once. Different DNA sequences within this sample yield the same CDR3. The rearrangement uses TRBV20-1 and TRBJ2-2; no clear D gene. In germline, CDR1 is DFQATT, CDR2 SNEGSKA (reference sequence). The germline V and J ends were trimmed by 3 bases and 0 bases, with 8 bases remaining between them. The CDR3 spans 14 residues. This CDR3 reads CSASGLANTGELFF. CDR3 coding DNA: TGCAGTGCTAGTGGGTTAGCGAACACCGGGGAGCTGTTTTTT.

J is TRBJ2-7 and V is TRBV3-1 (or the pseudogene TRBV3-2); D possibly uses TRBD1 or TRBD2 (5 bases each). The CDR3 is 15 amino acids. Trimming cost V 2 bases and J 3 bases, with 14 bases left between them. Per germline, CDR1 LGHDT and CDR2 YNNKEL (reference sequence). The CDR3 DNA sequence: TGTGCCAGCAGCCAATACTCGGGACCTTACTACGAGCAGTACTTC. It translates to CASSQYSGPYYEQYF.

This clone was seen repeatedly, ten times or more. The rearrangement links TRBV5-6 to TRBJ1-5; D is unclear. CDR1 SGHDT and CDR2 YYEEEE come from the germline V gene. V was pared by 3 bases and J by 7 bases, with 8 bases between. The CDR3 sequence is 12 residues long. CDR3 DNA sequence: TGTGCCAGCAGCTGGAGGTACCAGCCCCAGCATTTT. As protein: CASSWRYQPQHF.